A single sample is the source of the 22 T cell receptor beta chains below, sequenced in a study of T cells expressing NK-cell markers. From the 5' RACE reads, TCRdb lists one entry per CDR3 protein and no DNA. The table counts about 190,000 distinct CDR3 sequences; 20% to 25% lies in the top ten. The sample taken for sequencing was blood T cells: a sorted CD56 or NKG2C T cell subset, CD4+ or CD8+ T cells, or bulk PBMC T cells (not recorded which). These receptors were taken from a man aged 18-69 years in good health.

The chain recombines TRBV4-2 with TRBJ2-2; with no DNA, the TCRdb D assignment of TRBD1 cannot be verified. The CDR3 is 16 residues long. Germline-derived CDR1 and CDR2 are LGHNA and YNFKEQ. CDR3 sequence reads: CASSQNQGMGAGELFF.

The rearrangement links TRBV20-1 to TRBJ1-2. The CDR3 has 13 amino acids. Germline V gene sequence: CDR1 DFQATT, CDR2 SNEGSKA (reference sequence). The CDR3 sequence is CSAAAFKNYGYTF.

The rearrangement links TRBV2 to TRBJ2-5. The CDR3 is 14 amino acids. Germline CDR1 and CDR2: SNHLY and FYNNEI. The CDR3 spells CASSETDFQETQYF. Drawing the rest from reference TRBV2 and TRBJ2-5, the complete variable domain is EPEVTQTPSHQVTQMGQEVILRCVPISNHLYFYWYRQILGQKVEFLVSFYNNEISEKSEIFDDQFSVERPDGSNFTLKIRSTKLEDSAMYFCASSETDFQETQYFGPGTRLLVL.

This sequence joins TRBV28 and TRBJ1-5. CDR3 length: 15 residues. CDR1 is MDHEN and CDR2 is SYDVKM in the germline V gene. The CDR3 spells CASSLQGHRNQPQHF.

The rearrangement uses TRBV12-3 or TRBV12-4 and TRBJ2-7; TCRdb's D gene call, TRBD1, goes unchecked for lack of DNA. The CDR3 is 16 residues long. CDR3 loop: CASSSPGTGLPYEQYF.

The chain couples TRBV9 to TRBJ1-4. CDR1 SGDLS and CDR2 YYNGEE come from the germline V gene. The CDR3 spans 15 residues. CDR3 sequence: CASSVESRVDEKLFF. The full variable domain, in which reference TRBV9 and TRBJ1-4 provide the parts outside the CDR3, is DSGVTQTPKHLITATGQRVTLRCSPRSGDLSVYWYQQSLDQGLQFLIQYYNGEERAKGNILERFSAQQFPDLHSELNLSSLELGDSALYFCASSVESRVDEKLFFGSGTQLSVL.

V is TRBV25-1 and J is TRBJ2-1. This CDR3 is built from 13 residues. Germline CDR1 MGHDK, CDR2 SYGVNS. This chain's CDR3 is CASSESSGNEQFF.

The V gene is TRBV29-1, the J gene TRBJ2-3; the TCRdb D gene call, TRBD2, has no DNA to confirm it. CDR1 and CDR2 (germline): SQVTM, ANQGSEA. The CDR3 runs 14 residues. The CDR3 reads CSALGGLPPGTQYF.

The chain is built from TRBV2 and TRBJ2-3. The CDR3 spans 14 residues. Germline V gene lookup returns CDR1 SNHLY and CDR2 FYNNEI. CDR3 in amino acids: CASSGQKNTDTQYF.

J is TRBJ2-3 and V is TRBV11-2; as DNA is missing, the TRBD2 call by TCRdb cannot be tested. The CDR3 runs to 15 residues. Germline V gene sequence: CDR1 SGHAT, CDR2 FQNNGV. This CDR3 reads CASSPQTPNQDTQYF.

The V and J genes are TRBV7-6 and TRBJ2-3; TCRdb designates TRBD1, a call that cannot be tested without DNA. CDR3 size: 17 residues. The germline gives CDR1 SGHVS, CDR2 FNYEAQ. CDR3 residues: CASSLLTAGAGTDTQYF.

J is TRBJ2-5 and V is TRBV15; TCRdb names TRBD1, which stays unverified in the absence of DNA. CDR1 and CDR2 from the germline V gene are LNHNV and YYDKDF (reference sequence). CDR3 length: 12 residues. Here the CDR3 reads CATRVLGGTQYF.

The V gene is TRBV6-5, the J gene TRBJ2-3; absent DNA, TCRdb's TRBD2 call cannot be checked. This CDR3 is 17 amino acids long. Germline CDR1 MNHEY, CDR2 SVGAGI. This CDR3 reads CASSYRAAGTSTDTQYF.

This chain uses TRBV7-2 with TRBJ1-6; the TCRdb D gene call, TRBD1, has no DNA to confirm it. Germline V CDR1 and CDR2: SGHTA, FQGNSA. The length of the CDR3 is 14 residues. The CDR3 spells CASRSGPPYSPLHF.

This rearrangement joins TRBV11-2 to TRBJ2-7; the TCRdb D gene call, TRBD1, has no DNA to confirm it. The CDR3 covers 16 residues. Germline V gene sequence: CDR1 SGHAT, CDR2 FQNNGV. The CDR3 here is CASSSPTGGRRGEQYF.

The V gene is TRBV7-6, the J gene TRBJ2-1. This CDR3 spans 14 amino acids. The germline V gene has CDR1 SGHVS and CDR2 FNYEAQ. The CDR3 protein is CASSSDASYNEQFF.

The V and J genes are TRBV7-8 and TRBJ1-5. CDR3 size: 14 residues. Germline V lookup: CDR1 SGHVS, CDR2 FQNEAQ. Here the CDR3 reads CASSLADSGGPQHF.

J is TRBJ2-7 and V is TRBV6-5; as DNA is missing, the TRBD1 call by TCRdb cannot be tested. This CDR3 spans 15 amino acids. CDR1 and CDR2 (germline): MNHEY, SVGAGI. CDR3 residues: CASSYSRDRGYEQYF.

V and J are TRBV6-1 and TRBJ1-1; TCRdb returns TRBD1, unconfirmable since there is no DNA. Germline V gives CDR1 MNHNS, CDR2 SASEGT. CDR3 length equals 17 residues. CDR3 sequence reads: CASRQQGAVNWGTEAFF.

The rearrangement uses TRBV15 and TRBJ1-4. Per germline, CDR1 LNHNV and CDR2 YYDKDF (reference sequence). The length of the CDR3 is 15 residues. This chain's CDR3 is CATSRDETLSEKLFF.

V gene TRBV6-1 combines with J gene TRBJ2-5; TCRdb indicates TRBD1, and absent DNA this call remains unverified. Germline-derived CDR1 and CDR2 are MNHNS and SASEGT. This CDR3 contains 13 residues. CDR3 sequence: CASRPGGEETQYF.

V usage is TRBV12-3 or TRBV12-4 and J usage is TRBJ2-1; TCRdb's D gene call, TRBD2, goes unchecked for lack of DNA. The CDR3 has 15 amino acids. Here the CDR3 reads CASSSSGGVSDEQFF.